This T cell receptor beta chain was sequenced in a study of CD8 T cells in ankylosing spondylitis. Each CDR3 protein gets one entry after TCRdb re-called the 5' RACE reads with MiXCR. The table records about 90,000 distinct CDR3 sequences, approximately 9.6% of them present only once. Study results and caveats: A TCR beta motif made of fewer than ten highly homologous variants seemed typical of ankylosing spondylitis blood. According to the report, clones linked to the disease were significantly enriched in matched synovial fluid samples taken from ankylosing spondylitis patients. Clones linked with disease were CD8+ and fairly uncommon in the peripheral blood. Prior work had noted some motif variants in reactive arthritis blood and synovial fluid.

V gave up 3 bases and J gave up 2 bases, with 10 bases separating them. Per the germline V gene, CDR1 is SNHLY and CDR2 is FYNNEI. The CDR3 has 15 amino acids. As concerns this clonotype: Its target is unknown.

The source of this sequence is a male donor with ankylosing spondylitis. This chain links TRBV2 with TRBJ1-4; perhaps TRBD1 as D (5 bases). Sequenced: blood, either unsorted or a sorted T cell fraction (not recorded which). The CDR3 sequence is CASSDWAGTNEKLFF. DNA for the CDR3: TGTGCCAGCAGTGACTGGGCAGGGACTAATGAAAAACTGTTTTTT.